The clone carrying this TCR beta chain was seen repeatedly, ten times or more. What it binds is unknown. Germline loops: CDR1 SQVTM, CDR2 ANQGSEA. With 4 bases clipped from V and 1 base from J, the junction kept 5 bases outside the gene matches. The CDR3 consists of 14 residues. The data belong to a study of blood T cells in healthy people across ages. Total RNA was isolated from each sample in quantities of at least 6 micrograms. Alongside a J-beta primer mix, a sample-barcoded 5' primer served in a second PCR lasting about 7 to 11 cycles. MiXCR was run by TCRdb on the 5' RACE reads, yielding one entry per CDR3 protein. The sample shows 800,000 to 950,000 distinct CDR3 sequences, around 29% of them seen only once. Study results and caveats: Correlation between TCR beta diversity and naive T cell percentage was strong.

This sample also appeared in a second study, on T cells of mothers and their children. From that report: Related mother and child pairs showed slightly greater overlap (not significant) than unrelated pairs did.

The sequence came from a woman aged 40 to 50 in good health. The rearrangement links TRBV29-1 to TRBJ1-2; 8 bases line up with TRBD1. The material sequenced was blood. In nucleotides, the CDR3 is TGCAGCGTTGGGAACAGGGGGGATAACTATGGCTACACCTTC. Translating it yields CSVGNRGDNYGYTF.